These T cell receptor beta chains were read from a single sample in a study of shared T cell receptors in the human thymus. The repertoire was sequenced with immunoSEQ multiplex PCR; TCRdb's copy has only in-frame clones and lacks some. The table has around 730,000 clones, approximately 85% seen once. The data were also submitted as part of a second study, on human thymus T cells.

Specimen: thymocytes. The receptors here all came from a girl less than two years old with a congenital heart defect. Each CDR3 is given with its conserved first and last residue. D genes are given only for firm matches. Size is stated for part of the rows, as once, few or many counts, or as a class when the clone is expanded.

>TRBV4-3|TRBJ2-4|.|.
CASSRDLRGSKNIQYF
TGCGCCAGCAGCCGAGACCTAAGAGGTTCCAAAAACATTCAGTACTTC
>TRBV12-5|TRBJ1-6|.|TRBD1
CASGLGGPRNRGGYQGSPLHF
TGTGCTAGTGGTTTGGGGGGGCCTAGAAACAGGGGCGGCTATCAAGGGTCACCCCTCCACTTT
>TRBV19|TRBJ1-6|.|.
CASSISGDSYNSPLHF
TGTGCCAGTAGTATCTCAGGGGATTCCTATAATTCACCCCTCCACTTT
>TRBV6-4|TRBJ1-2|once|TRBD1
CASRGQGYGYTF
TGTGCCAGCAGGGGACAGGGCTATGGCTACACCTTC
>TRBV2|TRBJ1-3|.|TRBD1
CANHPTGVGNTIYF
TGTGCCAACCATCCGACAGGGGTTGGAAACACCATATATTTT
>TRBV6-1|TRBJ2-7|.|TRBD2
CASSEAARTGGGIYEQYF
TGTGCCAGCAGTGAAGCAGCCCGGACGGGGGGTGGAATCTACGAGCAGTACTTC
>TRBV15|TRBJ2-3|.|.
CATSRDQTSTDTQYF
TGTGCCACCAGCAGAGATCAGACTAGCACAGATACGCAGTATTTT
>TRBV6-5|TRBJ1-6|once|.
CASRKGQFNSPLHF
TGTGCCAGCAGAAAAGGACAGTTCAATTCACCCCTCCACTTT
>TRBV6-6|TRBJ2-7|once|.
CASSVFDEQYF
TGTGCCAGCAGTGTATTCGACGAGCAGTACTTC
>TRBV5-1|TRBJ1-5|.|.
CASSYDTYNRDRGNQPQHF
TGCGCCAGCAGCTATGACACCTACAACAGGGATCGGGGCAATCAGCCCCAGCATTTT
>TRBV2|TRBJ2-4|few|.
CASSVTRGAKNIQYF
TGTGCCAGCAGTGTCACAAGAGGGGCCAAAAACATTCAGTACTTC
>TRBV19|TRBJ2-2|.|TRBD1
CASLGQGSGELFF
TGTGCCAGTCTGGGACAGGGGTCCGGGGAGCTGTTTTTT
>TRBV6-1|TRBJ2-5|.|TRBD2
CASSDRLAGGQETQYF
TGTGCCAGCAGTGATCGACTAGCGGGGGGGCAAGAGACCCAGTACTTC
>TRBV5-1|TRBJ2-7|.|.
CASSLATGPPGEQYF
TGCGCCAGCAGCTTGGCCACGGGTCCCCCCGGCGAGCAGTACTTC
>TRBV9|TRBJ1-1|once|TRBD1
CASSPPRGTEAFF
TGTGCCAGCAGTCCACCCAGGGGGACTGAAGCTTTCTTT
>TRBV25-1|TRBJ1-1|.|.
CASSVGPPVTLGNTEAFF
TGTGCCAGCAGTGTGGGGCCTCCAGTGACTTTAGGGAACACTGAAGCTTTCTTT
>TRBV27|TRBJ1-1|.|.
CASSTRGPNTEAFF
TGTGCCAGCAGTACCCGAGGGCCCAACACTGAAGCTTTCTTT
>TRBV6-5|TRBJ2-7|.|TRBD1
CASNPGQGHSYEQYF
TGTGCCAGCAACCCGGGACAGGGACATTCCTACGAGCAGTACTTC
>TRBV6-1|TRBJ2-7|.|TRBD1
CAMGTGTPSYEQYF
TGTGCCATGGGGACAGGGACCCCTTCCTACGAGCAGTACTTC
>TRBV2|TRBJ1-5|.|.
CASSPTGIARYSNQPQHF
TGTGCCAGCAGCCCCACCGGGATCGCAAGATATAGCAATCAGCCCCAGCATTTT
>TRBV23-1|TRBJ2-3|.|.
CASSQQGEASYTDTQYF
TGCGCCAGCAGTCAACAAGGGGAGGCGAGTTACACAGATACGCAGTATTTT
>TRBV4-1|TRBJ1-1|once|.
CASSQDGGVGNTEAFF
TGCGCCAGCAGCCAAGACGGAGGGGTCGGGAACACTGAAGCTTTCTTT
>TRBV19|TRBJ1-1|.|.
CASQGNREAFF
TGTGCCAGTCAGGGGAATCGAGAAGCTTTCTTT
>TRBV4-2|TRBJ1-2|few|TRBD1
CASSQDRCEQGKLYGYTF
TGTGCCAGCAGCCAAGACAGGTGCGAACAGGGGAAACTCTATGGCTACACCTTC
>TRBV6-1|TRBJ1-4|.|.
CASSEGARGHPTNEKLFF
TGTGCCAGCAGTGAAGGAGCAAGGGGCCATCCAACTAATGAAAAACTGTTTTTT
>TRBV7-2|TRBJ2-1|.|.
CASSLAQGNEQFF
TGTGCCAGCAGCTTAGCGCAGGGTAATGAGCAGTTCTTC
>TRBV14|TRBJ2-3|.|TRBD1
CASSPLRGMNSDTQYF
TGTGCCAGCAGCCCTCTCAGGGGGATGAACTCAGATACGCAGTATTTT
>TRBV25-1|TRBJ2-3|.|.
CASSESLDRPRDTQYF
TGTGCCAGCAGTGAATCGCTAGACCGCCCAAGGGATACGCAGTATTTT
>TRBV28|TRBJ1-1|.|.
CASSFPETQNTEAFF
TGTGCCAGCAGTTTTCCCGAGACACAGAACACTGAAGCTTTCTTT
>TRBV15|TRBJ1-4|.|TRBD1
CATSRDVRRDRGRLGANEKLFF
TGTGCCACCAGCAGAGATGTCCGCCGGGACAGGGGGCGATTAGGGGCTAATGAAAAACTGTTTTTT
>TRBV4-1|TRBJ1-3|.|.
CASSQAGGPQPHSGNTIYF
TGCGCCAGCAGCCAAGCGGGGGGGCCACAGCCCCACTCTGGAAACACCATATATTTT
>TRBV5-5|TRBJ2-7|.|TRBD1
CASSVNRGSPYEQYF
TGTGCCAGCAGCGTGAACAGGGGAAGTCCCTACGAGCAGTACTTC
>TRBV14|TRBJ1-1|.|.
CASSQDFFRDTEAFF
TGTGCCAGCAGCCAAGACTTTTTCCGGGACACTGAAGCTTTCTTT
>TRBV27|TRBJ1-5|once|.
CASSLQGYSNQPQHF
TGTGCCAGCAGTTTACAGGGCTATAGCAATCAGCCCCAGCATTTT
>TRBV7-9|TRBJ1-5|.|TRBD1
CASSHRGQPQHF
TGTGCCAGCAGCCACAGGGGGCAGCCCCAGCATTTT
>TRBV20-1|TRBJ1-4|.|.
CSASSSKLFF
TGCAGTGCTAGTTCATCAAAACTGTTTTTT
>TRBV6-1|TRBJ1-6|.|.
CASRPARDFISPLHF
TGTGCCAGCAGACCAGCCCGGGATTTTATATCACCCCTCCACTTT
>TRBV10-3|TRBJ1-4|.|TRBD1
CAISEQRTGKNEKLFF
TGTGCCATCAGTGAGCAGCGGACAGGGAAGAATGAAAAACTGTTTTTT
>TRBV20-1|TRBJ1-4|.|.
CSASRGEKLFF
TGCAGTGCTAGCAGGGGTGAAAAACTGTTTTTT
>TRBV7-9|TRBJ1-6|.|.
CATQSSYNSPLHF
TGTGCCACACAGAGCTCCTATAATTCACCCCTCCACTTT
>TRBV9|TRBJ2-6|.|TRBD1
CASSPQRADRGRGANVLTF
TGTGCCAGCAGCCCCCAGAGGGCGGACAGGGGGCGGGGGGCCAACGTCCTGACTTTC
>TRBV2|TRBJ1-1|.|.
CASSVLRQGGTEAFF
TGTGCCAGCAGTGTACTTCGGCAGGGAGGTACTGAAGCTTTCTTT
>TRBV7-2|TRBJ2-5|.|TRBD1
CASRPGGVETQYF
TGTGCCAGCAGACCAGGGGGCGTAGAGACCCAGTACTTC